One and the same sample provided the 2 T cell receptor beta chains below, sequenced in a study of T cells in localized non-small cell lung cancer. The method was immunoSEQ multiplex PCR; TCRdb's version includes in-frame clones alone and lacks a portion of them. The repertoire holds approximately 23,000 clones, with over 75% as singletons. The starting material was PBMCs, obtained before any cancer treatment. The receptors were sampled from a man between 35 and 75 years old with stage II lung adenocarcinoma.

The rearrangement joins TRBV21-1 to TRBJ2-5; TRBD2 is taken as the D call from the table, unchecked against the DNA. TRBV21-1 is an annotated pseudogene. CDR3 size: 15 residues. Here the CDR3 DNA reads TGTGCCAGCAGTCACCTAGCGGGAGAGGGGGAGACCCAGTACTTC. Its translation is CASSHLAGEGETQYF.

The CDR3 spells CASRAVVAGTEAFF. The CDR3 DNA follows: TGTGCCAGCAGAGCGGTTGTTGCGGGCACTGAAGCTTTCTTT. The gene calls are TRBV6-1 and TRBJ1-1; D not resolved. The CDR3 is 14 amino acids. Germline-derived CDR1 and CDR2 are MNHNS and SASEGT. Deletions cut 6 bases from V and 4 bases from J, with 15 bases between.